One and the same sample provided the 15 T cell receptor beta chains below, sequenced in a study of blood T cell repertoires in COVID-19. TCRdb's table, derived via immunoSEQ multiplex PCR, lists solely in-frame clones and lacks some. The table shows more than 150,000 clones, with roughly nine tenths occurring only once. The specimen sequenced was peripheral blood. These receptors all stem from a man between 65 and 80 years old with active or convalescent COVID-19.

The chain carries TRBV9 and TRBJ1-2, with 7 bases aligning to TRBD1. This CDR3 contains 15 residues. The germline V gene encodes CDR1 SGDLS and CDR2 YYNGEE. The V and J ends lost 0 bases and 4 bases, in that order; junction bases with no gene match: 6. CDR3 nucleotides: TGTGCCAGCAGCGTAGCACCGACAGGGTTCTATGGCTACACCTTC. It yields the protein CASSVAPTGFYGYTF.

The genes are TRBV6-2 or TRBV6-3 and TRBJ1-5; 9 bases match TRBD1. Germline CDR1 and CDR2: MNHEY and SVGEGT. The V segment lost 0 bases and the J segment 0 bases; nucleotides outside the gene matches: 6. CDR3 length: 18 residues. Here the CDR3 DNA reads TGTGCCAGCAGTTACTCCGACAGGGGGGTCTATAGCAATCAGCCCCAGCATTTT. This translates into CASSYSDRGVYSNQPQHF.

The chain has TRBV5-1 and TRBJ2-1; 9 nucleotides match TRBD1. Germline V gene sequence: CDR1 SGHRS, CDR2 YFSETQ. With V trimmed by 2 bases and J by 5 bases, 8 bases remained unmatched. This CDR3 contains 16 residues. CDR3 loop: CASSLRQGDAHNEQFF. In DNA, the CDR3 is TGCGCCAGCAGCTTAAGACAGGGGGATGCCCACAATGAGCAGTTCTTC.

The chain recombines TRBV6-2 or TRBV6-3 with TRBJ2-1; weak D call: TRBD2 (5 bases). V was pared by 5 bases and J by 10 bases, with 12 bases between. The V gene's germline CDR1 is MNHEY and CDR2 SVGEGT. CDR3 size: 12 residues. The CDR3 region has the DNA TGTGCCAGCAGTCCCCGAGAGCGGGAGCAGTTCTTC. It codes for CASSPREREQFF.

This sequence joins TRBV27 and TRBJ2-5; the match to TRBD2 covers 8 bases. J gave up 6 bases and V 1 base, and 4 bases lay outside the gene matches. The CDR3 has 14 amino acids. CDR1 and CDR2 (germline): MNHEY, SMNVEV (reference sequence). The DNA of the CDR3 is TGTGCCAGCAGTTTATACGGCGGGGGGCAGACCCAGTACTTC. Protein: CASSLYGGGQTQYF.

V usage is TRBV9 and J usage is TRBJ2-7, with 7 bases identical to TRBD1. The germline gives CDR1 SGDLS, CDR2 YYNGEE. Losses at the gene ends were 0 bases for V and 3 bases for J; bases not matched to a gene: 3. This CDR3 has 14 residues. The CDR3 DNA reads as TGTGCCAGCAGCGTAGGGGCAGGGGGCTACGAGCAGTACTTC. It is translated as CASSVGAGGYEQYF.

The V and J genes are TRBV6-2 or TRBV6-3 and TRBJ1-2, with no clear D. V lost 6 bases, J lost 5 bases, and 10 bases lay in between. CDR1 is MNHEY, CDR2 SVGEGT, per germline. CDR3 length: 12 residues. CDR3: CASSPSPYGYTF. In DNA, the CDR3 is TGTGCCAGCAGCCCCTCCCCTTATGGCTACACCTTC.

The CDR3 coding sequence is TGCAGCGGGACAGGGGATGAGCAGTTCTTC. Amino acids: CSGTGDEQFF. The rearrangement joins TRBV20-1 to TRBJ2-1; 10 bases agree with TRBD1. CDR1 and CDR2 from the germline V gene are DFQATT and SNEGSKA (reference sequence). The CDR3 sequence is 10 residues long.

The V and J genes are TRBV19 and TRBJ2-3; TRBD2 agrees at 11 bases. This CDR3 is 17 amino acids long. The germline V gene has CDR1 LNHDA and CDR2 SQIVND (reference sequence). The trim removed 2 bases at V and 4 bases at J, leaving 8 bases unmatched. CDR3: CASSISLAGGPPDTQYF. The CDR3, as DNA: TGTGCCAGTAGTATATCATTAGCGGGGGGGCCCCCAGATACGCAGTATTTT.

This chain connects TRBV7-2 to TRBJ2-5; 7 bases are shared with TRBD1. Trimming removed 5 bases from V and 2 bases from J; junction bases left unmatched: 8. Germline assignment: CDR1 SGHTA and CDR2 FQGNSA. This CDR3 region has 15 residues. The DNA of the CDR3 is TGTGCCAGCAGCACCCAGACAGGGATTCAAGAGACCCAGTACTTC. Amino acids: CASSTQTGIQETQYF. The variable domain in full, completed from reference TRBV7-2 and TRBJ2-5, reads GAGVSQSPSNKVTEKGKDVELRCDPISGHTALYWYRQSLGQGLEFLIYFQGNSAPDKSGLPSDRFSAERTGGSVSTLTIQRTQQEDSAVYLCASSTQTGIQETQYFGPGTRLLVL.

This chain connects TRBV5-6 to TRBJ1-5; D might be TRBD1 (6 bases). Trimming took 0 bases from V and 2 from J, leaving 9 bases between them. CDR3 length: 15 amino acids. CDR1 SGHDT and CDR2 YYEEEE come from the germline V gene. This CDR3 reads CASSLGAGGNQPQHF. CDR3 bases: TGTGCCAGCAGCTTGGGGGCAGGGGGCAATCAGCCCCAGCATTTT.

The V gene is TRBV6-5, the J gene TRBJ2-2, with TRBD1 matching 7 bases. From germline, CDR1 is MNHEY and CDR2 SVGAGI. The CDR3 contains 15 residues. Germline trimming cut 6 bases from V and 2 bases from J; bases unmatched to any gene: 6. CDR3 nucleotide sequence: TGTGCCAGCAGGGATGGGACAGTTAACACCGGGGAGCTGTTTTTT. It codes for CASRDGTVNTGELFF.

V is TRBV27 and J is TRBJ1-5, with D unclear. This CDR3 is built from 13 residues. Germline V CDR1 and CDR2: MNHEY, SMNVEV (reference sequence). V dropped 5 bases and J dropped 7 bases, with 12 bases sitting between them. The CDR3 loop reads CASSNLRGQPQHF. CDR3 in DNA: TGTGCCAGCAGTAACCTTAGAGGACAGCCCCAGCATTTT.

This sequence joins TRBV10-2 and TRBJ2-3, with 8 bases fitting TRBD2. This CDR3 is 17 amino acids long. Trimming removed 6 bases from V and 2 bases from J; junction bases left unmatched: 13. The germline V gene has CDR1 WSHSY and CDR2 SAAADI. The DNA of the CDR3 is TGCGCCAGCAGCCCGGCGCGGGGGGCGATGATCACAGATACGCAGTATTTT. It codes for CASSPARGAMITDTQYF.

This chain uses TRBV10-1 with TRBJ1-2, with D tentatively TRBD1 (5 bases). In germline, CDR1 is WNHNN, CDR2 SYGVQD (reference sequence). This CDR3 has 13 amino acids. The V end was cut by 4 bases, the J end by 7 bases, with 13 bases between. CDR3 protein: CASSVPGLSGYTF. The DNA for the CDR3 is TGCGCCAGCAGTGTCCCAGGGCTAAGTGGCTACACCTTC.